Described below is a single T cell receptor (beta chain) sequence and its context. The antigen it binds to is not known. No clone much larger than this one lies a single base away; base qualities are absent. Other DNA sequences from this sample encode an identical CDR3 as well. In the paper's terms, the time point label means: about 28 days (+/-7) after the second vaccine dose. The sample's treatment or condition, from its label and the paper: meningococcal conjugate vaccine given as trial control. Samples from vaccinated people were obtained from the UK trials COV001 and COV002, which included a single-blind randomized controlled phase 2/3 trial of AZD1222 (ChAdOx1 nCoV-19) in healthy adults. For TCRbeta chain sequencing, PBMC samples from trial participants were taken at day 0 and at day 28 after the second dose. The CDR3 regions of human TCRbeta chains were subjected to immunosequencing. In the authors' own workflow: Repertoire TCRs were matched against a reference library of SARS-CoV-2-specific TCRs generated with the MIRA antigen-specificity platform. Breadth was defined as the fraction of unique TCRs that were SARS-CoV-2-associated. Depth was defined as the fraction of total T cells that were SARS-CoV-2-associated. Using the MIRA data, every spike-specific TCR was mapped to the spike region that the TCR reacted to and assigned to either a CD4 or a CD8 class. Log10-transformed breadth and depth values were compared by one-way ANOVA with Sidak's multiple comparisons tests. TCRdb mirrors the immuneACCESS table, restricted to in-frame sequences. Some clones are absent from its copies; in checked studies, under half trace to an unresolved V gene, and the reason for the others is unknown. The V and J calls and the clone size are those of that table, but D and trimming were determined from the DNA. This sample gives about 180,000 clones in total; 80% to 95% of them show up just once. In total, the top ten clones hold 0.95% to 1.3% of the sample.

This sample stems from a study of T cell responses to AZD1222 COVID-19 vaccine (dated by TCRdb to the early 2020s). With regard to the full study: A total of around 240 trial participants underwent TCR sequencing, of whom 200 to 220 had received two doses of AZD1222 and about 25 had received two doses of the MenACWY control vaccine. Enrollment into the trials was organized by age into subgroups of 18-55, 56-69 and 70-plus years, and those subgroups contained approximately 160, 26 and 62 TCR-sequenced participants, respectively. Paper-wide results and their limitations: Because no day 14 peak-response samples were available, the repertoires could be characterized only after the peak T cell response. In the small 56-69-year group, the increase in depth fell short of significance, most likely because of low power. Participants were mostly white British and included more females than males, and it was suggested by the authors that clonal diversity may have been underestimated. Epitopes outside the regions mutated in the B.1.351 and B.1.1.7 variants were reportedly recognized by nearly half of the unique spike-specific TCRs. CD4 TCRs associated with the vaccine covered the entire spike protein, and the dominant responses were in regions 160-218 and 743-854. After two AZD1222 doses, both the breadth and the depth of spike-specific TCRs were significantly higher than at day 0 and than in MenACWY recipients. Conclusions about previously exposed vaccinees were limited because only six AZD1222 recipients were SARS-CoV-2 seropositive at baseline.

The specimen was peripheral blood, collected 28 days after the second dose of the MenACWY control vaccine. The sequence was collected from an adult who received the MenACWY meningococcal vaccine as a control.

The sequenced DNA is TGTGCCAGCAGCTTGGGTTATGGCTACACCTTC. It encodes CASSLGYGYTF. The chain joins TRBV5-6 to TRBJ1-2, with the D gene too uncertain to name. Relative to germline, V is 0 bases shorter and J is 5 bases shorter, with 2 bases between their ends. The CDR3 starts with the cysteine, ends with the phenylalanine, and has 11 residues. Of all the DNA, just the CDR3 is kept, 33 bases in frame from base 1. CDR1 and CDR2 are drawn from the germline V gene: SGHDT, YYEEEE.